This T cell receptor (beta chain) emerged from a study of T cells in Graves' hyperthyroidism and ophthalmopathy. The wider study: Peripheral blood was collected at initial diagnosis, before any treatment.

Graves' hyperthyroidism showing no ophthalmopathy progression within 18 months was considered stable. The study enrolled patients aged 18 to 65 with newly diagnosed hyperthyroidism of under 2 months' duration. RNA transcripts gave rise to amplified TCR beta CDR3 regions. In the first-round RT-PCR of the TCR CDR3, the HTBI primer set was used. MiXCR, applied by TCRdb to the multiplex PCR reads, yields one record per CDR3 protein. The data contain a few hundred thousand distinct CDR3 sequences, approximately 15% of them singletons. This sequence originates from a young woman with Graves' hyperthyroidism. The sequenced sample was blood.

The CDR3 DNA sequence: TGCAGTGCTTCCGAATGGGTGGGGGCTGGTAATGAAAAACTGTTTTTT. As protein: CSASEWVGAGNEKLFF. The genes are TRBV20-1 and TRBJ1-4, with D maybe TRBD1 (6 bases). Germline V gene lookup returns CDR1 DFQATT and CDR2 SNEGSKA (reference sequence). V dropped 5 bases and J dropped 4 bases, with 20 bases sitting between them. The CDR3 contains 16 residues.